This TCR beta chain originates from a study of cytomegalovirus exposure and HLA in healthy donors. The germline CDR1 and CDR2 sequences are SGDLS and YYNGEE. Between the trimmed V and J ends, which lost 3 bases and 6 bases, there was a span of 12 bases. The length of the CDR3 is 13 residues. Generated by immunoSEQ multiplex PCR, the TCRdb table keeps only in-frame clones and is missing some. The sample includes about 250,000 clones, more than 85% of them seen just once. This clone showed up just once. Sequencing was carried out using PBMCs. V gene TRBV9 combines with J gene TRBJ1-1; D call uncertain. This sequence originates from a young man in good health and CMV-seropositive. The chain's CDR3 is CASSAISRPEAFF. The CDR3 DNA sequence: TGTGCCAGCAGCGCCATATCCCGACCTGAAGCTTTCTTT.